Below, 3 T cell receptor beta chains from the same sample are listed, as sequenced in a study of shared clonotypes between healthy human individuals. TCRdb keeps only in-frame clones here, not all; method: immunoSEQ multiplex PCR. The sample consists of some 1 million clones, around 75% of them appearing once. Sequencing used memory CD4+ T cells sorted from blood. As for subset: CD45RA-negative fraction. The receptor source for this set is a man younger than 35 in good health.

This clone was detected a few times. The V call is TRBV6-5, the J call TRBJ1-1; 9 nucleotides line up with TRBD1. Germline CDR1 reads MNHEY; CDR2 reads SVGAGI. This CDR3 has 14 amino acids. Germline trimming cut 5 bases from V and 5 bases from J; bases unmatched to any gene: 6. CDR3 coding DNA: TGTGCCAGCAGTCGACAGGGGGTGGGGACTGAAGCTTTCTTT. It codes for CASSRQGVGTEAFF.

The CDR3 loop reads CATAWTVLSDTQYF. The CDR3 DNA reads TGTGCCACGGCCTGGACCGTTTTGTCAGATACGCAGTATTTT. The J gene is TRBJ2-3, the V gene TRBV6-5; D unresolved. Between the trimmed V and J ends, which lost 10 bases and 4 bases, there was a span of 18 bases. This CDR3 has 14 residues. CDR1 and CDR2 from the germline V gene are MNHEY and SVGAGI.

V and J are TRBV11-3 and TRBJ2-1, with TRBD2 matching 9 bases. V lost 5 bases, J lost 6 bases, and 11 bases stayed unmatched. The CDR3 sequence is 16 residues long. Germline loops: CDR1 SGHNT, CDR2 YENEEA. The CDR3 DNA reads as TGTGCCAGCAGCGCTGACTCGCGGGGGGGAGGCAATGAGCAGTTCTTC. Translating gives CASSADSRGGGNEQFF.